These 2 T cell receptor beta chains share one sample of origin, sequenced in a study of shared clonotypes between healthy human individuals. The data were produced by immunoSEQ multiplex PCR, yet TCRdb's version contains in-frame clones alone and is incomplete. The sample yields approximately 2.5 million clones, 93% seen once. Sequenced material: naive CD4+ T cells from PBMCs. Subset noted: CD45RA+ positively selected. Receptor source: a man aged 18-30 years in good health. Some clones in this sample may be carry-over from other donors' samples.

The chain uses TRBV7-8 and TRBJ1-4, with unresolved D. The CDR3 consists of 16 residues. Germline-derived CDR1 and CDR2 are SGHVS and FQNEAQ. V was cut by 8 bases and J by 4 bases, with 20 bases left in between. CDR3 region: CASAPKRGGFNEKLFF. CDR3 bases: TGTGCCAGCGCGCCTAAACGGGGAGGGTTTAATGAAAAACTGTTTTTT.

This chain links TRBV6-5 with TRBJ2-7; the D gene is possibly TRBD1 (5 bases). V was cut by 0 bases and J by 4 bases, with 10 bases left in between. The germline V gene encodes CDR1 MNHEY and CDR2 SVGAGI. This CDR3 is 14 amino acids long. For the CDR3, the DNA is TGTGCCAGCAGTTACTCGAGTACAGGATACGAGCAGTACTTC. Translation: CASSYSSTGYEQYF.